This TCR beta chain came from a study of breast tumors, draining lymph nodes, adjacent tissues. The CDR3 is made up of 12 amino acids. CDR1 is GTSNPN and CDR2 is SVGIG in the germline V gene (reference sequence). Trimming stripped 3 bases from V and 4 bases from J, with 8 bases between. Regarding the study as a whole: Tumor repertoires ranked between lymph nodes and nontumor tissue in diversity, with V and J gene preferences. Luminal-like breast cancer showed significantly greater tumor-nontumor repertoire similarity than basal-like breast cancer did.

TCRdb re-derived calls from the multiplex PCR reads in MiXCR, one entry per CDR3 protein. The sample includes fewer than 200,000 distinct CDR3 sequences, about 34% of them seen just once. Axillary draining lymph nodes of breast cancer patients supplied the node samples. This clonotype showed up many times. The antigen is not known. V and J are TRBV30 and TRBJ2-3; the D gene is possibly TRBD1 (6 bases). This clonotype originated in a female donor with breast cancer. Some clones in this sample may be carry-over from other donors' samples. The sample comprised axillary lymph node tissue. The DNA for the CDR3 is TGTGCCTGGAGGACAGGACCAGATACGCAGTATTTT. This codes for CAWRTGPDTQYF. Based on the CDR3 plus reference TRBV30 and TRBJ2-3, the full variable domain is SQTIHQWPATLVQPVGSPLSLECTVEGTSNPNLYWYRQAAGRGLQLLFYSVGIGQISSEVPQNLSASRPQDRQFILSSKKLLLSDSGFYLCAWRTGPDTQYFGPGTRLTVL.